These 9 T cell receptor beta chains came from one sample sequenced in a study (TCRdb year 2016). Library preparation used RT-PCR. This sample was sequenced with an Illumina MiSeq. The public reads were quality trimmed at Q25 with fastp and then assembled into clones with MiXCR by TCRdb, keeping productive beta chains. Identical CDR3 protein sequences are pooled into one entry, listed with their most common genes and DNA. The sample table lists about 680,000 distinct CDR3 sequences, approximately 15% of them with a count of one. The top ten constitute just over 3.5% of the sample. Sequencing was performed on memory CD4+ T cells from blood. The receptors come from a female donor in good health, serving as a healthy control.

This clonotype came up a few times. The chain links TRBV12-3 or TRBV12-4 to TRBJ2-1; possibly TRBD2 for D (5 bases). The CDR3 spans 14 residues. The V and J ends lost 5 bases and 7 bases respectively, with 15 bases between them. Here the CDR3 reads CASSLGLGRNEQFF. Here the CDR3 DNA reads TGTGCCAGCAGTCTCGGACTGGGTCGAAATGAGCAGTTCTTC.

This clonotype was picked up many times. The gene calls are TRBV6-5 and TRBJ2-3, with 7 bases identical to TRBD1. V was pared by 4 bases and J by 2 bases, with 6 bases of the junction left unmatched. From germline, CDR1 is MNHEY and CDR2 SVGAGI. The CDR3 contains 15 residues. This chain's CDR3 is CASSLRTGNTDTQYF. CDR3 in DNA: TGTGCCAGCAGTTTACGGACAGGAAACACAGATACGCAGTATTTT.

Notes on this clonotype: Its ends do not fully match the called genes, so a read error is possible. This chain uses TRBV12-3 or TRBV12-4 with TRBJ2-1, with TRBD2 as a possible D gene (6 bases). CDR3 length equals 16 residues. The CDR3 spells CASGLFMGPGENEQFF. As DNA, the CDR3 is TGTGCCAGCGGTTTATTTATGGGACCGGGGGAAAATGAGCAGTTCTTC.

This clonotype was found many times. This chain uses TRBV20-1 with TRBJ2-3; TRBD2 matches at 14 bases. The germline V gene encodes CDR1 DFQATT and CDR2 SNEGSKA (reference sequence). There are 17 residues in the CDR3. J lost 5 bases, V lost 4 bases, and 11 bases had no gene match. The CDR3 nucleotides read TGCAGTGCTATGGGACAACGACTAGCGGGGGGGAGAGATACGCAGTATTTT. It codes for CSAMGQRLAGGRDTQYF.

The V call is TRBV29-1, the J call TRBJ2-5; 8 nucleotides align to TRBD2. The CDR3 is made up of 12 amino acids. After removal of 8 bases from V and 5 bases from J, the junction contained 7 bases not matched to a gene. Germline loops: CDR1 SQVTM, CDR2 ANQGSEA. The CDR3 DNA reads TGCAGCCTCGGGGGGGGTTGGGAGACCCAGTACTTC. Its translation: CSLGGGWETQYF.

The genes are TRBV18 and TRBJ1-5; D unclear. V was shortened by 3 bases and J by 0 bases, with 9 bases between the two germline ends. The CDR3 is 15 residues long. Looked up from germline, CDR1 is KGHSH and CDR2 is LQKENI. The CDR3 DNA sequence: TGTGCCAGCTCACCTAATCGTAATAGCAATCAGCCCCAGCATTTT. The encoded protein is CASSPNRNSNQPQHF.

The rearrangement links TRBV6-1 to TRBJ2-1; D is unclear. Germline V lookup: CDR1 MNHNS, CDR2 SASEGT. V was cut by 1 base and J by 9 bases, with 10 bases left in between. This CDR3 region has 13 residues. CDR3 DNA: TGTGCCAGCAGTGAAGTGATTCAGAGTGAGCAGTTCTTC. Its translation is CASSEVIQSEQFF.

J is TRBJ1-5 and V is TRBV3-1; D not resolved. There are 15 residues in the CDR3. Trimming removed 1 base at V and 6 bases at J, with 13 bases between. Germline assignment: CDR1 LGHDT and CDR2 YNNKEL (reference sequence). The CDR3 here is CASSQGSAGGQPQHF. CDR3 coding DNA: TGTGCCAGCAGCCAAGGTTCGGCAGGCGGTCAGCCCCAGCATTTT. Drawing the rest from reference TRBV3-1 and TRBJ1-5, the complete variable domain is DTAVSQTPKYLVTQMGNDKSIKCEQNLGHDTMYWYKQDSKKFLKIMFSYNNKELIINETVPNRFSPKSPDKAHLNLHINSLELGDSAVYFCASSQGSAGGQPQHFGDGTRLSIL.

This clonotype was picked up a small number of times. V and J are TRBV7-2 and TRBJ2-3; 11 bases match TRBD2. The CDR3 has 16 residues. Looked up from germline, CDR1 is SGHTA and CDR2 is FQGNSA. V shed 0 bases and J 6 bases; nucleotides not matched to a gene: 5. CDR3 sequence (DNA): TGTGCCAGCAGCTTAGCCTTAGCGGGAGGGCGGGATACGCAGTATTTT. Encoded protein: CASSLALAGGRDTQYF.